This T cell receptor (beta chain) came from a study of Graves' ophthalmopathy and Graves' hyperthyroidism (dated by TCRdb to the late 2010s). Context from the whole study: Peripheral blood samples were taken at the time of initial diagnosis, before any treatment was given. TCR beta repertoire signatures were used to distinguish Graves' ophthalmopathy from Graves' hyperthyroidism and to predict progression to ophthalmopathy. In total, 135 blood samples were TCR-sequenced: 43 ophthalmopathy, under 85 hyperthyroidism and some 17 hyperthyroidism-to-ophthalmopathy patients. A discovery set of 100 patients (43 ophthalmopathy, 57 stable hyperthyroidism) was enrolled to explore V-J signatures distinguishing ophthalmopathy from hyperthyroidism. For independent validation, a separate cohort was made up of 18 hyperthyroidism patients plus 17 patients who later progressed from hyperthyroidism to ophthalmopathy. In roughly 6 hyperthyroidism patients, T-cell repertoires of thyroid tissue and blood were compared. Following sample collection, hyperthyroidism patients were given methimazole at a starting dose of 30 mg daily, and ophthalmopathy patients were given high-dose intravenous methylprednisolone. The 75 to 100 discovery patients were randomly split 7:3 into training and test sets.

For repertoire sequencing, the TCR beta CDR3 regions were amplified from RNA transcripts. The first round was an RT-PCR using HTBI primers with the Qiagen OneStep RT-PCR kit, and this first round was followed by a second-round multiplex PCR, then size selection and purification. Libraries were sequenced on an Illumina HiSeq2000 using paired-end 100 bp reads. The authors' analysis ran thus. SOAPnuke was used for read processing, and reads with adapters, uncalled bases, a mean Phred below 15, or no exact constant-primer or identifier match were discarded. High-quality paired reads were merged with COPE v1.2.5. Each unique nucleotide sequence was defined as a clonotype, and clonotypes were aligned to IMGT TRB V, D and J references with MiTCR v1.1. Only V-J combinations with frequency above 0.0001 were analysed, covering approximately 99% of repertoires. A TCR clonal expansion and chaos score per V-J combination was defined as the ratio of F50 clonal expansion to chaos observed in the TCRdist matrix. Welch's t-statistics and random forest were used to narrow the features down to around 13 V-J combinations, which were then fed into a naive Bayes classifier. The Morisita-Horn index was used to measure how similar the thyroid and blood repertoires were. TCRdb reanalyzed the raw reads on its own, using fastp at Q25 for trimming and MiXCR for clone calling, and kept in-frame beta chains. Under each unique CDR3 protein, matching rows form one entry showing the most common genes and DNA. TCRdb assigned the V and J calls; the authors' analysis was not used. Within this sample are about 620,000 distinct CDR3 sequences, with 20% to 25% of them counted one time only. The ten most abundant clones make up 7.1% of the sample.

On the study overall, not on this receptor specifically: Sample size was not predetermined statistically, and investigators were not blinded to group allocation. Most expanded thyroid clonotypes with a frequency above 0.001 also appeared in blood, which suggests that blood repertoires may reflect the immune response in the thyroid. The 13-signature model separated ophthalmopathy from stable hyperthyroidism with around 90% sensitivity and 81.08% specificity in cross-validation, and 80%/75% in the test set. In validation, the model predicted ophthalmopathy progression with over 60% sensitivity and around 72% specificity; approximately 12 predicted patients were CT-confirmed with GO in a median of approximately 6.2 months.

There are many counts of this clonotype. Its antigen specificity is not known. Nothing much larger sits one base from this clone, and base qualities are not available. Based on the germline V gene, the CDR1 and CDR2 sequences are SGHTA and FQGNSA. The CDR3 covers 14 residues, taking in both the cysteine and the phenylalanine. Left in the record is the CDR3 DNA by itself, 42 bases read in frame from the first base. Cut back by 1 base and 1 base, the V and J ends lie 8 bases apart. Hyperthyroidism was considered stable if no progression to ophthalmopathy occurred within 18 months of follow-up. Hyperthyroidism patients were newly diagnosed, with disease duration under 2 months, and aged 18 to 65 years. Patients with other autoimmune diseases, uncontrolled infections, pregnancy or lactation were excluded. Clinical symptoms, serum thyroxine, TRAb, thyroid ultrasound and orbital computed tomography formed the basis of the diagnosis. Ficoll-Paque density gradient centrifugation was used to isolate PBMCs from about 9.4 ml of fresh peripheral blood. Trizol reagent was used to extract the total RNA, and its quality was then checked on an Agilent 2100 Bioanalyzer.

This TCR derives from a woman aged 18 to 35 with stable Graves' hyperthyroidism. Some clones in this sample may be carry-over from other donors' samples. Donor details come from another sample of the same person, matched by shared clones. The specimen was peripheral blood. The V and J genes are TRBV7-2 and TRBJ2-7, with no confidently assigned D gene. The nucleotides are TGTGCCAGCAGCTTAGGAAGGCAGTCCTACGAGCAGTACTTC. Its amino acids are CASSLGRQSYEQYF.